One sample yielded the 21 T cell receptor beta chains listed below, sequenced in a study of T cells in Graves' hyperthyroidism and ophthalmopathy. RNA transcripts served as the template for amplifying TCR beta CDR3 regions. HTBI primers were the set used in a first-round RT-PCR of the TCR CDR3. TCRdb re-derived calls from the multiplex PCR reads in MiXCR, one entry per CDR3 protein. The profile covers fewer than 900,000 distinct CDR3 sequences, with over 15% appearing a single time and about a sixth taken by the ten largest. Sequenced input: blood. These receptor sequences come from a woman between 50 and 59 years old with Graves' hyperthyroidism that later progressed to Graves' ophthalmopathy.

This clonotype showed up many times. The chain employs TRBV20-1 and TRBJ1-1, with D tentatively TRBD1 (5 bases). The CDR3 is 15 amino acids. The germline V gene encodes CDR1 DFQATT and CDR2 SNEGSKA (reference sequence). V was shortened by 6 bases and J by 2 bases, with 19 bases between the two germline ends. This CDR3 reads CSARPPGRENTEAFF. In DNA, the CDR3 is TGCAGTGCCAGACCTCCGGGACGGGAAAACACTGAAGCTTTCTTT.

In this sample, this clonotype turned up a few times. This chain connects TRBV7-3 to TRBJ2-1; TRBD1 might be the D (5 bases). The germline V and J ends were trimmed by 2 bases and 0 bases, with 11 bases remaining between them. The CDR3 runs 16 residues. Germline CDR1 SGHTA, CDR2 FQGTGA. The DNA for the CDR3 is TGTGCCAGCAGCTTAGGGTCCAGGGTCTCCTACAATGAGCAGTTCTTC. Translation gives CASSLGSRVSYNEQFF.

This clonotype was picked up a small number of times. The rearrangement uses TRBV11-2 and TRBJ1-4; 12 nucleotides line up with TRBD1. Germline loops: CDR1 SGHAT, CDR2 FQNNGV. V gave up 4 bases and J gave up 4 bases; unmatched junction bases: 7. This CDR3 region has 17 residues. In DNA form, the CDR3 reads TGTGCCAGCAGCTGGGGACAGGGGGCGCGGGGTAATGAAAAACTGTTTTTT. It specifies CASSWGQGARGNEKLFF.

The CDR3 loop is CASTKDRRRTGELFF. For the CDR3, the DNA is TGTGCCAGTACAAAGGACAGGCGGCGCACCGGGGAGCTGTTTTTT. The chain combines TRBV19 with TRBJ2-2; 7 positions agree with TRBD1. The germline V gene has CDR1 LNHDA and CDR2 SQIVND (reference sequence). The V segment lost 7 bases and the J segment 4 bases; nucleotides outside the gene matches: 9. This CDR3 is built from 15 residues.

There are a few counts of this clonotype. The chain uses TRBV20-1 and TRBJ2-3; perhaps TRBD1 as D (6 bases). This CDR3 is built from 14 residues. Between the trimmed V and J ends, which lost 2 bases and 3 bases, there was a span of 12 bases. Germline-derived CDR1 and CDR2 are DFQATT and SNEGSKA (reference sequence). CDR3 in DNA: TGCAGTGCTAGACCAGGGGCGCGTACAGATACGCAGTATTTT. Amino acids: CSARPGARTDTQYF.

This clonotype was observed a few times. The chain employs TRBV12-3 or TRBV12-4 and TRBJ1-2; TRBD1 might be the D (5 bases). This CDR3 is built from 16 residues. Trimming pared 1 base from V and 5 bases from J, leaving 17 bases between. CDR3 amino acids: CASSLGRQTMFYGYTF. CDR3 sequence (DNA): TGTGCCAGCAGTTTAGGGCGACAGACTATGTTTTATGGCTACACCTTC.

This clonotype was detected ten times or more. The chain's CDR3 is CASSPSPYNEQFF. Here the CDR3 DNA reads TGTGCCAGCAGCCCAAGCCCCTACAATGAGCAGTTCTTC. The chain employs TRBV3-1 and TRBJ2-1; no clear D. Per the germline V gene, CDR1 is LGHDT and CDR2 is YNNKEL (reference sequence). The V end was cut by 4 bases, the J end by 2 bases, with 6 bases between. This CDR3 contains 13 residues.

V is TRBV12-3 or TRBV12-4 and J is TRBJ2-2, with D possibly matching TRBD2 (5 bases). The CDR3 extends over 13 amino acids. CDR3 residues: CGVGDLYTGELFF. CDR3 sequence (DNA): TGTGGGGTGGGAGATCTGTACACCGGGGAGCTGTTTTTT.

This clonotype was picked up many times. The chain employs TRBV7-2 and TRBJ2-3; possibly TRBD2 for D (7 bases). V lost 1 base to trimming and J lost 8 bases, with 16 bases between them. Per germline, CDR1 SGHTA and CDR2 FQGNSA. The CDR3 is made up of 15 amino acids. This chain's CDR3 is CASSLGGGGLGTQYF. In DNA, the CDR3 is TGTGCCAGCAGCTTAGGCGGCGGGGGCCTTGGTACGCAGTATTTT.

This clonotype was seen only a few times. The rearrangement joins TRBV13 to TRBJ1-6; 7 nucleotides align to TRBD1. Germline V gives CDR1 PRHDT, CDR2 FYEKMQ (reference sequence). CDR3 length equals 15 residues. The V and J ends lost 4 bases and 7 bases, in that order; junction bases with no gene match: 7. The CDR3 DNA reads as TGTGCCAGCAGCTCCGGGGACAGCAAGAATTCACCCCTCCACTTT. This translates into CASSSGDSKNSPLHF.

This clonotype has a count of ten or more. The chain joins TRBV3-1 to TRBJ1-6; TRBD1 might be the D (5 bases). CDR3 length: 14 amino acids. The ends were cut back, 2 bases at V and 8 bases at J, with 10 bases in the middle. The germline CDR1 and CDR2 sequences are LGHDT and YNNKEL (reference sequence). The CDR3 DNA is TGTGCCAGCAGCCAACGGCAGGGTGATTCACCCCTCCACTTT. Residues: CASSQRQGDSPLHF.

In its sample, this clonotype was seen many times. The genes are TRBV12-3 or TRBV12-4 and TRBJ2-3, with TRBD1 identical over 7 bases. The CDR3 sequence is 15 residues long. V shed 2 bases, J shed 2 bases, and the junction held 4 bases outside the gene matches. This CDR3 is CASSLIQGSTDTQYF. CDR3 DNA: TGTGCCAGCAGTTTAATACAGGGGTCCACAGATACGCAGTATTTT.

At least ten counts were recorded for this clonotype. The chain joins TRBV5-1 to TRBJ1-4, with 7 nucleotides matching TRBD1. From germline, CDR1 is SGHRS and CDR2 YFSETQ. The CDR3 has 15 amino acids. The ends lost 0 bases at V and 7 bases at J; junction bases unmatched: 6. This CDR3 reads CASSLGTGGTEKLFF. CDR3 coding DNA: TGCGCCAGCAGCTTGGGGACAGGAGGCACTGAAAAACTGTTTTTT.

This clonotype was observed a handful of times. The chain uses TRBV10-3 and TRBJ1-1, with 7 bases identical to TRBD1. Germline V CDR1 and CDR2: ENHRY, SYGVKD. This CDR3 region has 13 residues. The trim removed 10 bases at V and 2 bases at J, leaving 7 bases unmatched. The CDR3 reads CATLQGTNTEAFF. As DNA, the CDR3 is TGTGCCACGCTACAGGGGACAAACACTGAAGCTTTCTTT.

The sample holds many counts of this clonotype. The rearrangement links TRBV3-1 to TRBJ2-1; weak D call: TRBD1 (6 bases). The CDR3 is 14 residues long. Germline assignment: CDR1 LGHDT and CDR2 YNNKEL (reference sequence). The V end was cut by 6 bases, the J end by 2 bases, with 11 bases between. In DNA, the CDR3 is TGTGCCAGCAGTTGGGGGCGAACCTACAATGAGCAGTTCTTC. Amino acids: CASSWGRTYNEQFF.

Many counts were recorded for this clonotype. The V call is TRBV7-9, the J call TRBJ1-2, with 9 bases aligning to TRBD1. The germline V gene encodes CDR1 SEHNR and CDR2 FQNEAQ (reference sequence). With V trimmed by 5 bases and J by 3 bases, 10 bases remained unmatched. The CDR3 sequence is 16 residues long. CDR3 in amino acids: CASSILGTGRHYGYTF. DNA for the CDR3: TGTGCCAGCAGCATACTCGGGACAGGGCGGCACTATGGCTACACCTTC.

This chain links TRBV29-1 with TRBJ2-2, with TRBD1 matching 10 bases. The CDR3 loop spans 13 amino acids. With V trimmed by 7 bases and J by 1 base, 0 bases remained unmatched. Germline loops: CDR1 SQVTM, CDR2 ANQGSEA. CDR3 protein: CSGDRGNTGELFF. DNA of the CDR3: TGCAGCGGGGACAGGGGGAACACCGGGGAGCTGTTTTTT.

CDR3 region: CASSPSSGGLQETQYF. In DNA form, the CDR3 reads TGTGCCAGCTCACCATCTAGCGGGGGCCTCCAAGAGACCCAGTACTTC. J is TRBJ2-5 and V is TRBV18, with 10 bases identical to TRBD2. The junction had 4 bases not matched to a gene; V was cut back by 2 bases and J by 1 base. This CDR3 comprises 16 residues. Germline V gene data show CDR1 as KGHSH and CDR2 as LQKENI.

J is TRBJ1-1 and V is TRBV25-1; 7 bases match TRBD1. The CDR3 extends over 16 amino acids. Germline V gene sequence: CDR1 MGHDK, CDR2 SYGVNS. The junction had 10 bases not matched to a gene; V was cut back by 2 bases and J by 4 bases. DNA of the CDR3: TGTGCCAGCAGTGAAGAACGCGGCAGGGGGGGCACTGAAGCTTTCTTT. Its protein is CASSEERGRGGTEAFF.

The chain carries TRBV6-1 and TRBJ1-5; unclear D gene. Germline V gene sequence: CDR1 MNHNS, CDR2 SASEGT. V lost 6 bases, J lost 1 base, and 7 bases lay in between. This CDR3 has 13 amino acids. The CDR3 here is CASRRASNQPQHF. CDR3 sequence (DNA): TGTGCCAGCAGACGGGCCAGCAATCAGCCCCAGCATTTT.

As regards this clonotype: A much larger clonotype is one base distant, so this may be a read error. V and J are TRBV30 and TRBJ2-5; no clear D gene. CDR1 and CDR2 (germline): GTSNPN, SVGIG (reference sequence). The CDR3 totals 12 residues. CDR3 residues: CVLVWDSQTQYF. The CDR3 DNA reads TGTGTCCTCGTATGGGATTCCCAGACCCAGTACTTC.